This TCR beta chain emerged from a study of OX40 agonist ivuxolimab in advanced cancers. CDR3 length: 13 amino acids. Germline values: CDR1 MNHNY, CDR2 SVGAGI (reference sequence). Deletions cut 6 bases from V and 1 base from J, with 9 bases between. Libraries were prepared by immunoSEQ multiplex PCR; TCRdb keeps only in-frame clonotypes and omits some of them. Altogether about 62,000 clones are present, approximately 80% being singletons, with the ten largest covering about 5.1%. As concerns this clone: Its antigen is as yet unknown. This same CDR3 is encoded by further DNA sequences in the sample.

Study-level results: Partial responders dosed at 0.1-3.0 mg/kg displayed clonal expansion ranking among the lowest.

The origin of this receptor is an adult with an advanced solid tumor such as melanoma, head and neck, liver or kidney cancer. The specimen comprised CD4+ or CD8+ T cells sorted from blood, sampled in a trial of the OX40 agonist ivuxolimab. The chain couples TRBV6-6 to TRBJ1-1, with D uncertain. In DNA form, the CDR3 reads TGTGCCAGCAGCCCAACGGGGAACACTGAAGCTTTCTTT. Translating gives CASSPTGNTEAFF.